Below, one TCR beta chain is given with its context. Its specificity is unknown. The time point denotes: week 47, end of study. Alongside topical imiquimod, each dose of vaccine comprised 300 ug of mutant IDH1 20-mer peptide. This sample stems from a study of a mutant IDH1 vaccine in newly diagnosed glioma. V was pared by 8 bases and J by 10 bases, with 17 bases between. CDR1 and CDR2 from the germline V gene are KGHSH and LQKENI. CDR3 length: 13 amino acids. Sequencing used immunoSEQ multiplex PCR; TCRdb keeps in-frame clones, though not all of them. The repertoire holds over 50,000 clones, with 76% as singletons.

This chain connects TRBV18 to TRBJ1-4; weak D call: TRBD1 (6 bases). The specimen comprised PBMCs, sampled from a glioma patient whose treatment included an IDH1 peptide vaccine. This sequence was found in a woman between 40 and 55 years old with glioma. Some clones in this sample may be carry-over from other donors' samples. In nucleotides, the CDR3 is TGTGCCAGCGCGACCCCAGGGGAAGGAAAACTGTTTTTT. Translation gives CASATPGEGKLFF.